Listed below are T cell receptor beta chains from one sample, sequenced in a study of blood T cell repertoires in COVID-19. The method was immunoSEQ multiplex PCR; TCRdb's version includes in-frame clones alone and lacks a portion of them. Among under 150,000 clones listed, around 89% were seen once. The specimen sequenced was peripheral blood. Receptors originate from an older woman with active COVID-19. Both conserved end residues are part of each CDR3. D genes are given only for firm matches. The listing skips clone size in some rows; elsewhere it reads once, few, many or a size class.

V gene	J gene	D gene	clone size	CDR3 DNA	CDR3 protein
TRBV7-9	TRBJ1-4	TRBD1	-	TGTGCCAGCAGCTCGGGACAGCTAGTTTATGAAAAACTGTTTTTT	CASSSGQLVYEKLFF
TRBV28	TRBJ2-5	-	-	TGTGCCAGCAGTGTCAACAGGGTAGGCGAGACCCAGTACTTC	CASSVNRVGETQYF
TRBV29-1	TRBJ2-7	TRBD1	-	TGCAGCGTCGGACAGGGCCACTACGAGCAGTACTTC	CSVGQGHYEQYF
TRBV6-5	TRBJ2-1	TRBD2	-	TGTGCCAGCAGCTACGGTCTAGCGGCTACGTATGAGCAGTTCTTC	CASSYGLAATYEQFF
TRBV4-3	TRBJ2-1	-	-	TGCGCCAGCAGCCAAGCTGTTGGGCGGGATTCCTACAATGAGCAGTTCTTC	CASSQAVGRDSYNEQFF
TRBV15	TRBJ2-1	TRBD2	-	TGTGCTTCTAGCGGGGTCTCCTACAATGAGCAGTTCTTC	CASSGVSYNEQFF
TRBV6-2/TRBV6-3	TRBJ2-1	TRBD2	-	TGTGCCAGCAGTTACGGGGGTAGCGGGAGTGGCTACAATGAGCAGTTCTTC	CASSYGGSGSGYNEQFF
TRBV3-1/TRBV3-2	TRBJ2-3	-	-	TGTGCCAGCAGCCAAGCTGGGAGGCAGTATTTT	CASSQAGRQYF
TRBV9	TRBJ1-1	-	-	TGTGCCAGCAGCGTAGCCGGGGGACTAGTGAACACTGAAGCTTTCTTT	CASSVAGGLVNTEAFF
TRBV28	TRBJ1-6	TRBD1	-	TGTGCCAGCAGACCGACAGGGCCGGGTTTGGGGAATTCACCCCTCCACTTT	CASRPTGPGLGNSPLHF
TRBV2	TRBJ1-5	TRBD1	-	TGTGCCAGCAGTCCCGGGACAGTAAGCAATCAGCCCCAGCATTTT	CASSPGTVSNQPQHF
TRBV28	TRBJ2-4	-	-	TGTGCCAGCAGCCGGCCGGGACTCGGGGGTGTAAGGGACATTCAGTACTTC	CASSRPGLGGVRDIQYF
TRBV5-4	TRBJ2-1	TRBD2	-	TGTGCCAGCAGCTTGGGGGGGGGAAGGCCTAGCTACAATGAGCAGTTCTTC	CASSLGGGRPSYNEQFF
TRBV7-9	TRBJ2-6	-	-	TGTGCCAGCAGCTTAGGAGGTCCCGGGGCCAACGTCCTGACTTTC	CASSLGGPGANVLTF
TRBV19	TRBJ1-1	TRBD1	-	TGTGCCAGTAGTTTTTCCTCCCGGACAGGGGCTGAAGCTTTCTTT	CASSFSSRTGAEAFF
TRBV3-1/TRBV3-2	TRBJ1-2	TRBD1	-	TGTGCCAGCAGCGGCACAGGGGGGGTAGATGGCTACACCTTC	CASSGTGGVDGYTF
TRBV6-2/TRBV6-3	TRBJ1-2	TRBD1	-	TGTGCCAGCAGTCCCGACGGGACAGACACCTTC	CASSPDGTDTF
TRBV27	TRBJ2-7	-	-	TGTGCCAGCAGCCGGACAATAACCTACGAGCAGTACTTC	CASSRTITYEQYF
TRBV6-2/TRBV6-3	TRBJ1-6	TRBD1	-	TGTGCCAGCAGCCTTCAGGGGGCGCTCTCCTATAATTCACCCCTCCACTTT	CASSLQGALSYNSPLHF
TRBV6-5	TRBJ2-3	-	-	TGTGCCAGCAGTTCCCATAGGGACTTTCTGACAGATACGCAGTATTTT	CASSSHRDFLTDTQYF
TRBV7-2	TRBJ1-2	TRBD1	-	TGTGCCAGCAGCTTGACGGGGGGACAGGGAGGCTATGGCTACACCTTC	CASSLTGGQGGYGYTF
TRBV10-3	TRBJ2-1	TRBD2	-	TGTGCCATCAGTGAGTCACTAGCGGGAGCTTCCTACAATGAGCAGTTCTTC	CAISESLAGASYNEQFF
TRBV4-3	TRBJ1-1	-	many	TGCGCCAGCAGCCCCCTGGGGGGAGGTGATGAAGCTTTCTTT	CASSPLGGGDEAFF
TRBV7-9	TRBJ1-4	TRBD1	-	TGTGCCAGCAGCTCACAGGGACAGGGCGGACCACAATTCTCACGATTGTTTTTT	CASSSQGQGGPQFSRLFF
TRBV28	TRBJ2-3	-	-	TGTGCCAGCAGCGAGGACAGAGCTCTAGATACGCAGTATTTT	CASSEDRALDTQYF
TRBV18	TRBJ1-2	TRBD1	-	TGTGCCAGCTCACCTATGGACAGGACTAACTATGGCTACACCTTC	CASSPMDRTNYGYTF
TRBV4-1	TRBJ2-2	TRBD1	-	TGCGCCAGCAGCCAAGTCCGCGGGGGACAGGGGACCGGGGAGCTGTTTTTT	CASSQVRGGQGTGELFF
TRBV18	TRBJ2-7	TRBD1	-	TGTGCCAGCTCACCGAATGCCCCCGGGACAGGGGCCTACGAGCAGTACTTC	CASSPNAPGTGAYEQYF
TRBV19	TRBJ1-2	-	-	TGTGCCAGTAGTATGGTCGGGGTCGGCTACACCTTC	CASSMVGVGYTF
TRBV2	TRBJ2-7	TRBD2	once	TGTGCCAGCAAAATAACTAGCGGGAGGGCGACCTACGAGCAGTACTTC	CASKITSGRATYEQYF
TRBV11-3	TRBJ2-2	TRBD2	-	TGTGCCAGCAGTTCTCAAGCGGGAGGCCACACCGGGGAGCTGTTTTTT	CASSSQAGGHTGELFF
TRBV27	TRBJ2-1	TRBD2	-	TGTGCCAGCAGGCTAGCGGGAGGGAATGAGCAGTTCTTC	CASRLAGGNEQFF
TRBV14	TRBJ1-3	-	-	TGTGCCAGCAGTACAGGGTCGCCTGGAAACACCATATATTTT	CASSTGSPGNTIYF
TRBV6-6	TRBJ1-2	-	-	TGTGCCAGCAGTTACTCTCAGGGGAACTATGGCTACACCTTC	CASSYSQGNYGYTF
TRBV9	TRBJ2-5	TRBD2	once	TGTGCCAGCAGCGTAGCGGGAGGTCAAGAGACCCAGTACTTC	CASSVAGGQETQYF
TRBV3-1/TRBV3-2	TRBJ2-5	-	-	TGTGCCAGCAGCCAATTTAGGACAAGACAAGAGACCCAGTACTTC	CASSQFRTRQETQYF
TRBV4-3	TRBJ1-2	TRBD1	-	TGCGCCAGCAGCCGGTCAGGGGGCGCCTATGGCTACACCTTC	CASSRSGGAYGYTF
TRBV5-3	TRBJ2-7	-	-	TGTGCCAGGACTCAGGGCAGCTCCTACGAGCAGTACTTC	CARTQGSSYEQYF
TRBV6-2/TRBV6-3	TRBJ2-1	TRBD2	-	TGTGCCAGCAGCCGGGGGACTAGCGGGGGGAATGAGCAGTTCTTC	CASSRGTSGGNEQFF
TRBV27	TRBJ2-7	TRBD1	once	TGTGCCAGCAGTCCGGACAGGGTAATCGACGAGCAGTACTTC	CASSPDRVIDEQYF
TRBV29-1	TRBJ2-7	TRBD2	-	TGCAGCGCGGGACTAGCCCCCTACGAGCAGTACTTC	CSAGLAPYEQYF